The 21 T cell receptor beta chains listed next were all sequenced from one sample in a study of control samples from healthy donors and cancer patients. Sequencing used immunoSEQ multiplex PCR; TCRdb keeps in-frame clones, though not all of them. The profile shows 160,000 or so clones, 80% to 95% of them singletons. Specimen: blood. The receptors stem from a woman between 25 and 40 years old in good health.

The genes are TRBV6-5 and TRBJ1-1; the D is unclear. The CDR3 loop spans 15 amino acids. V was cut by 7 bases and J by 4 bases, with 19 bases left in between. The V gene's germline CDR1 is MNHEY and CDR2 SVGAGI. CDR3 nucleotides: TGTGCCAGCACCCCCGGGGTCGGCCAGGCCACTGAAGCTTTCTTT. Its translation: CASTPGVGQATEAFF.

The chain is built from TRBV28 and TRBJ2-7; no clear D. The V gene's germline CDR1 is MDHEN and CDR2 SYDVKM. Trimming shortened V by 7 bases and J by 0 bases, and 10 bases separated the two germline ends. The CDR3 length is 13 residues. The CDR3 nucleotides read TGTGCCAGCACCCCCGTGGCCTCCTACGAGCAGTACTTC. As protein: CASTPVASYEQYF.

This chain uses TRBV30 with TRBJ2-7; 9 bases fit TRBD2. With V trimmed by 7 bases and J by 2 bases, 9 bases remained unmatched. Germline assignment: CDR1 GTSNPN and CDR2 SVGIG (reference sequence). The CDR3 spans 14 residues. CDR3 sequence (DNA): TGTGCCTCCCAGGAGCGGGAGGACACCTACGAGCAGTACTTC. Its translation: CASQEREDTYEQYF.

The J gene is TRBJ1-1, the V gene TRBV10-3; no clear D gene. CDR3 length: 14 residues. V was trimmed by 7 bases and J by 1 base, leaving 13 bases between them. The germline V gene encodes CDR1 ENHRY and CDR2 SYGVKD. CDR3 bases: TGTGCCATCACCAGAAGGAAGGAGAACACTGAAGCTTTCTTT. As protein: CAITRRKENTEAFF.

This clone showed up just once. The genes are TRBV7-8 and TRBJ2-7, with TRBD2 as a possible D gene (5 bases). The CDR3 totals 15 residues. V lost 6 bases and J 0 bases, leaving 15 bases between the germline ends. Germline loops: CDR1 SGHVS, CDR2 FQNEAQ. The CDR3 coding sequence is TGTGCCAGCAGGGGTGAAGCGGAGCCCTCCTACGAGCAGTACTTC. Translation: CASRGEAEPSYEQYF.

V and J are TRBV28 and TRBJ2-7; 8 positions agree with TRBD1. With 0 bases clipped from V and 1 base from J, the junction kept 5 bases outside the gene matches. CDR1 is MDHEN, CDR2 SYDVKM, per germline. The CDR3 has 16 residues. CDR3 amino acids: CASSLWTDRVSYEQYF. The CDR3 DNA is TGTGCCAGCAGTTTATGGACGGACAGGGTGTCCTACGAGCAGTACTTC.

The J gene is TRBJ2-1, the V gene TRBV3-1 (or the pseudogene TRBV3-2), with TRBD1 identical over 7 bases. CDR3 length equals 16 residues. Trimming took 4 bases from V and 4 from J; bases not matched to a gene: 10. The V gene's germline CDR1 is LGHDT and CDR2 YNNKEL (reference sequence). The CDR3 reads CASSPQTGKRYNEQFF. The CDR3 bases are TGTGCCAGCAGCCCTCAGACAGGGAAGAGGTACAATGAGCAGTTCTTC.

This chain connects TRBV19 to TRBJ2-1; D is unclear. The V end was cut by 0 bases, the J end by 2 bases, with 14 bases between. CDR1 LNHDA and CDR2 SQIVND come from the germline V gene (reference sequence). CDR3 length: 17 amino acids. CDR3 protein: CASSIDLFALPYNEQFF. CDR3 nucleotide sequence: TGTGCCAGTAGTATAGATCTATTCGCCCTCCCCTACAATGAGCAGTTCTTC.

The rearrangement links TRBV28 to TRBJ2-7; D is uncertain. The CDR3 spans 15 residues. Trimming removed 3 bases from V and 0 bases from J, with 12 bases in between. Germline loops: CDR1 MDHEN, CDR2 SYDVKM. The CDR3 DNA reads as TGTGCCAGCAGTTTTATCCCCGACCACTCCTACGAGCAGTACTTC. This sequence encodes CASSFIPDHSYEQYF. Complete variable domain (other parts from reference TRBV28 and TRBJ2-7): DVKVTQSSRYLVKRTGEKVFLECVQDMDHENMFWYRQDPGLGLRLIYFSYDVKMKEKGDIPEGYSVSREKKERFSLILESASTNQTSMYLCASSFIPDHSYEQYFGPGTRLTVT.

This rearrangement joins TRBV5-8 to TRBJ1-4; D is perhaps TRBD1 (6 bases). Germline V CDR1 and CDR2: SGHTS, YDEGEE. With 5 bases removed from V and 0 bases from J, the gap between germline ends came to 8 bases. The CDR3 is 14 amino acids. CDR3: CASRPGATNEKLFF. The DNA for the CDR3 is TGTGCCAGCAGGCCAGGGGCAACTAATGAAAAACTGTTTTTT.

The rearrangement uses TRBV11-2 and TRBJ2-1; D tentatively fits TRBD1 or TRBD2 (5 bases each). This CDR3 has 16 residues. Per the germline V gene, CDR1 is SGHAT and CDR2 is FQNNGV. Between the trimmed V and J ends, which lost 4 bases and 7 bases, there was a span of 20 bases. The CDR3 loop is CASSSLLGRFFNEQFF. CDR3 coding DNA: TGTGCCAGCAGCTCTCTCCTGGGACGATTTTTTAATGAGCAGTTCTTC. The full variable domain, completed using reference TRBV11-2 and TRBJ2-1, is EAGVAQSPRYKIIEKRQSVAFWCNPISGHATLYWYQQILGQGPKLLIQFQNNGVVDDSQLPKDRFSAERLKGVDSTLKIQPAKLEDSAVYLCASSSLLGRFFNEQFFGPGTRLTVL.

The chain combines TRBV21-1 with TRBJ1-2; TRBD1 reflects the table's D call only, with no check against the DNA. TRBV21-1 is a pseudogene segment. The CDR3 consists of 14 residues. The CDR3 sequence: CASSKLQGPYGYTF. In nucleotides, the CDR3 is TGTGCCAGCAGCAAATTACAGGGTCCCTATGGCTACACCTTC.

The genes are TRBV7-2 and TRBJ2-7; TRBD1 or TRBD2 may be the D gene (5 bases each). The CDR3 loop spans 13 amino acids. The V gene lost 6 bases and the J gene lost 5 bases, with 14 bases spanning the gap. Germline loops: CDR1 SGHTA, CDR2 FQGNSA. CDR3 region: CASRKTGGHEQYF. The CDR3 DNA reads as TGTGCCAGCAGGAAAACTGGGGGTCACGAGCAGTACTTC.

This chain joins TRBV10-2 and TRBJ2-7; D is uncertain. V lost 4 bases, J lost 5 bases, and 3 bases lay in between. This CDR3 has 10 amino acids. CDR1 WSHSY and CDR2 SAAADI come from the germline V gene. This CDR3 is CASSADEQYF. CDR3 in DNA: TGCGCCAGCAGTGCAGACGAGCAGTACTTC.

This sequence joins TRBV18 and TRBJ2-3; D ambiguous. The CDR3 has 13 amino acids. V shed 3 bases and J shed 5 bases, with 9 bases lying between them. Germline CDR1 and CDR2: KGHSH and LQKENI. This CDR3 reads CASSPYEEDTQYF. CDR3 DNA: TGTGCCAGCTCACCGTATGAGGAAGATACGCAGTATTTT.

The chain links TRBV11-2 to TRBJ2-2; D assignment may be TRBD1 or TRBD2 (5 bases each). The germline V gene encodes CDR1 SGHAT and CDR2 FQNNGV. The CDR3 totals 15 residues. V dropped 4 bases and J dropped 5 bases, with 14 bases sitting between them. The CDR3 sequence is CASSSTRGYTGELFF. The DNA of the CDR3 is TGTGCCAGCAGCTCTACGAGGGGTTATACCGGGGAGCTGTTTTTT.

This clone was seen only once. The genes are TRBV27 and TRBJ1-1; perhaps TRBD1 as D (6 bases). The CDR3 sequence is 14 residues long. The V end lost 7 bases, the J end lost 0 bases, and 12 bases lay between the germline ends. Germline loops: CDR1 MNHEY, CDR2 SMNVEV (reference sequence). CDR3 DNA sequence: TGTGCCAGCACCCCGACAGGTCTGAACACTGAAGCTTTCTTT. Its protein is CASTPTGLNTEAFF.

This chain connects TRBV10-2 to TRBJ2-7, with 8 bases lining up with TRBD1. The CDR3 is 14 amino acids. J lost 6 bases, V lost 2 bases, and 6 bases had no gene match. Germline loops: CDR1 WSHSY, CDR2 SAAADI. In DNA form, the CDR3 reads TGCGCCAGCAGTGAGGCCCAGGGGGCCGCCGAGCAGTACTTC. Translating gives CASSEAQGAAEQYF.

V is TRBV18 and J is TRBJ1-1; 8 bases line up with TRBD1. This CDR3 region has 15 residues. Germline V gene data show CDR1 as KGHSH and CDR2 as LQKENI. V was clipped by 1 base and J by 5 bases; unmatched bases: 6. The CDR3 region is CASSPRQGAETEAFF. For the CDR3, the DNA is TGTGCCAGCTCACCACGTCAGGGGGCAGAAACTGAAGCTTTCTTT.

The chain carries TRBV3-1 (or the pseudogene TRBV3-2) and TRBJ2-7; D possibly corresponds to TRBD1 (5 bases). The CDR3 has 12 amino acids. V lost 2 bases and J 7 bases, leaving 9 bases between the germline ends. Germline CDR1 and CDR2: LGHDT and YNNKEL (reference sequence). The CDR3 sequence: CASSQQGQEQYF. The CDR3 nucleotides are TGTGCCAGCAGCCAACAGGGCCAGGAGCAGTACTTC.

This chain links TRBV10-3 with TRBJ1-2; D is undetermined. Germline lookup yields CDR1 ENHRY and CDR2 SYGVKD. The CDR3 contains 14 residues. Trimming removed 0 bases from V and 1 base from J, with 6 bases in between. The CDR3 DNA reads TGTGCCATCAGTGAGTCGAGGGATAACTATGGCTACACCTTC. The encoded protein is CAISESRDNYGYTF.